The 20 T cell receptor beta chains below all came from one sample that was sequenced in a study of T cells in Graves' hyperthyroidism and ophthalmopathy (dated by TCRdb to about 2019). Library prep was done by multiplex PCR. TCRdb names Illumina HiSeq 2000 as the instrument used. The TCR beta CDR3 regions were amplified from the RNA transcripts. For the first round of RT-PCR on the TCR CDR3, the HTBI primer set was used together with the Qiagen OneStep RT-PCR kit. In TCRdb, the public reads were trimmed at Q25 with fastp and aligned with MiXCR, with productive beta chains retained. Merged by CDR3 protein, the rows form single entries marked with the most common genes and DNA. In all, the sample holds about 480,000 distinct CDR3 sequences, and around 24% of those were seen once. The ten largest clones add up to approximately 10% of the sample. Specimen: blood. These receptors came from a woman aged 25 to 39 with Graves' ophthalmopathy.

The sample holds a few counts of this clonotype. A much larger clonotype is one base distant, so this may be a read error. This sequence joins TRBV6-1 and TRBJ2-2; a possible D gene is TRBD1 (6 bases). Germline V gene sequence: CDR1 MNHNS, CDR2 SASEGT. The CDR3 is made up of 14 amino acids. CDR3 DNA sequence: TGTGCCATCAGTGAACCCGGACAGCCCGGGGAGCTGTTTTTT. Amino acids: CAISEPGQPGELFF.

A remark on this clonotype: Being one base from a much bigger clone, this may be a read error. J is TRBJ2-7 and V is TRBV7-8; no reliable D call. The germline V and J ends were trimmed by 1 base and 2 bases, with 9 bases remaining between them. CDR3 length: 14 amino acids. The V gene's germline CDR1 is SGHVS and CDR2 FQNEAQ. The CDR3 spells CASSLGDGTYEQYF. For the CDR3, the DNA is TGTGCCAGCAGCTTAGGCGACGGAACCTACGAGCAGTACTTC.

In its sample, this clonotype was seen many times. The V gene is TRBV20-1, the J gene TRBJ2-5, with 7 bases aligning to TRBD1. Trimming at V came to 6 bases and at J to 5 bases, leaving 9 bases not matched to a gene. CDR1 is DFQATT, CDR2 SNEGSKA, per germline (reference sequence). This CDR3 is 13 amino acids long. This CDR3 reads CSARDSRRETQYF. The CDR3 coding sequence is TGCAGTGCAAGGGACAGCCGTCGGGAGACCCAGTACTTC.

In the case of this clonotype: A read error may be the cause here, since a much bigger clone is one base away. The CDR3 here is CASNQDWRQGQPQHF. The CDR3 DNA is TGTGCCAGCAACCAAGATTGGAGGCAGGGCCAGCCCCAGCATTTT. The chain is built from TRBV4-2 and TRBJ1-5; TRBD1 might be the D (5 bases). CDR3 length: 15 amino acids. The germline gives CDR1 LGHNA, CDR2 YNFKEQ.

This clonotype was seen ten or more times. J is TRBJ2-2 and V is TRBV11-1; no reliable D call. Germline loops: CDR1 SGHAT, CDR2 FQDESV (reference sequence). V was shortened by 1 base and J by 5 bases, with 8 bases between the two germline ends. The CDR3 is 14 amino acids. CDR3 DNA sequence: TGTGCCAGCAGCTTAGAGGATATAACCGGGGAGCTGTTTTTT. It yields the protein CASSLEDITGELFF.

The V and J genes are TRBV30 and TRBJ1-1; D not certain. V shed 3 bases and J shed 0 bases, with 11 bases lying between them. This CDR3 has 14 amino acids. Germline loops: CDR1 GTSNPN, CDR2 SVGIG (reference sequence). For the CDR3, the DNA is TGTGCCTGGAGCGTTCATTCGGTGAACACTGAAGCTTTCTTT. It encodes CAWSVHSVNTEAFF. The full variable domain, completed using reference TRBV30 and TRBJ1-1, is SQTIHQWPATLVQPVGSPLSLECTVEGTSNPNLYWYRQAAGRGLQLLFYSVGIGQISSEVPQNLSASRPQDRQFILSSKKLLLSDSGFYLCAWSVHSVNTEAFFGQGTRLTVV.

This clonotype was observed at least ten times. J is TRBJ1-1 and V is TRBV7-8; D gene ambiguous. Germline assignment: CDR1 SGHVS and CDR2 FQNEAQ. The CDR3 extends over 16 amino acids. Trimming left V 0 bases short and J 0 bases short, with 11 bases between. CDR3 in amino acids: CASSLAPSGVNTEAFF. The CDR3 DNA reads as TGTGCCAGCAGCTTAGCGCCATCAGGAGTGAACACTGAAGCTTTCTTT.

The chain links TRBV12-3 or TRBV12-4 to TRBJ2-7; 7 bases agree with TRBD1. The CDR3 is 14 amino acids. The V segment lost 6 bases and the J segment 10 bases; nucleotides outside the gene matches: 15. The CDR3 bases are TGTGCCAGCAGATACGGGATAGGGGGCGGCGATCAGTACTTC. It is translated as CASRYGIGGGDQYF.

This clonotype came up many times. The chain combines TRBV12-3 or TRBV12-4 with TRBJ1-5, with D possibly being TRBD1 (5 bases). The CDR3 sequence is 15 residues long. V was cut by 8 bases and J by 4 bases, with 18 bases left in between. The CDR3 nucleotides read TGTGCCAGCCGAATTTCGGGGGGATCAAATCAGCCCCAGCATTTT. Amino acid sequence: CASRISGGSNQPQHF.

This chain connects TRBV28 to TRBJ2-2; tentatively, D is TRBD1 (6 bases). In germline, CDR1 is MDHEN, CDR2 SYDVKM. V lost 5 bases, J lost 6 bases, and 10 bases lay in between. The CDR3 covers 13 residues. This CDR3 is CASSKQGSGELFF. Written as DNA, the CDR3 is TGTGCCAGCAGTAAACAGGGTTCCGGGGAGCTGTTTTTT.

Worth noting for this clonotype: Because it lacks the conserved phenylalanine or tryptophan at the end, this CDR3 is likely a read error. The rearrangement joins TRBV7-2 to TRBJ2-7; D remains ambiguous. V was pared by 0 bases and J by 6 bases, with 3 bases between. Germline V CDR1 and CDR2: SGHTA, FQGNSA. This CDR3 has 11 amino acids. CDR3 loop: CASSLAGEQYL. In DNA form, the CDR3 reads TGTGCCAGCAGCTTAGCCGGCGAGCAGTACTTA.

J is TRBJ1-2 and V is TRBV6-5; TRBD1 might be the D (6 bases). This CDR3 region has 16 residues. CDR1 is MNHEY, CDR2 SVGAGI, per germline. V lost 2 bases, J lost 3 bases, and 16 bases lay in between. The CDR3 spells CASSYGSQGGDYGYTF. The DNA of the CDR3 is TGTGCCAGCAGTTACGGCTCACAGGGAGGCGACTATGGCTACACCTTC.

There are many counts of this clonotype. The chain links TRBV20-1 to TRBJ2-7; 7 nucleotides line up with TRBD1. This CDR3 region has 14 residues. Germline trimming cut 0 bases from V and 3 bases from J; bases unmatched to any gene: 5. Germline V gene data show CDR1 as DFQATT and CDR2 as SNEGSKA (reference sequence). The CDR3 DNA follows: TGCAGTGCTAGAGACCCGGGACAGCTCTACGAGCAGTACTTC. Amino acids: CSARDPGQLYEQYF.

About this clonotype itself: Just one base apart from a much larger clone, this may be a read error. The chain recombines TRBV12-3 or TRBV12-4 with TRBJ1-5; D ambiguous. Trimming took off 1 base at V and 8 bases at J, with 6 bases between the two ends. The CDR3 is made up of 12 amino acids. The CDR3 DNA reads TGTGCCAGCAGTTTAGGTCGGGAGCCCCAGCATTTT. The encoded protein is CASSLGREPQHF.

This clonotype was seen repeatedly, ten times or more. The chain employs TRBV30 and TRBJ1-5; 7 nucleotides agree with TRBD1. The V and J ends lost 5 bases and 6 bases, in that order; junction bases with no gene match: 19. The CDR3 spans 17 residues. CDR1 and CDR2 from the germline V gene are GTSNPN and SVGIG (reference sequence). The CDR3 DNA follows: TGTGCCTGGTCCACCCAGCACCGAGGGGGCTTAATTCAGCCCCAGCATTTT. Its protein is CAWSTQHRGGLIQPQHF. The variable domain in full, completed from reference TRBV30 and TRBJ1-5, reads SQTIHQWPATLVQPVGSPLSLECTVEGTSNPNLYWYRQAAGRGLQLLFYSVGIGQISSEVPQNLSASRPQDRQFILSSKKLLLSDSGFYLCAWSTQHRGGLIQPQHFGDGTRLSIL.

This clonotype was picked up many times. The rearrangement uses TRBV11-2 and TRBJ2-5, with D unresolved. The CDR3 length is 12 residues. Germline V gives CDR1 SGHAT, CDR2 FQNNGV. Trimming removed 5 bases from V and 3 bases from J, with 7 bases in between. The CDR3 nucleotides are TGTGCCAGCAGCAAAATCGAAGAGACCCAGTACTTC. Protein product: CASSKIEETQYF.

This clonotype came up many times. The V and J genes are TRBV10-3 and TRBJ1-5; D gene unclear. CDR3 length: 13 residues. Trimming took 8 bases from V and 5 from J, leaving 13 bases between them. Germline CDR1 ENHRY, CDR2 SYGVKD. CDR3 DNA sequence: TGTGCCATCGGCACGGAAGTCTATCAGCCCCAGCATTTT. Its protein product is CAIGTEVYQPQHF.

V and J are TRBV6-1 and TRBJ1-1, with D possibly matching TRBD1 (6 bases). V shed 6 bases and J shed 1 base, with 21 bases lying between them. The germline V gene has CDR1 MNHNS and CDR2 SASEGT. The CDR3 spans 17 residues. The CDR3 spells CASSPKFTGHRNTEAFF. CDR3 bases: TGTGCCAGCAGCCCGAAATTCACGGGACATCGGAACACTGAAGCTTTCTTT.

The CDR3 sequence: CASSGSGTGAHGYTF. In DNA form, the CDR3 reads TGTGCCAGCAGCGGCAGCGGGACAGGGGCCCATGGCTACACCTTC. The chain employs TRBV7-6 and TRBJ1-2, with 10 bases that match TRBD1. The CDR3 has 15 residues. The germline V gene encodes CDR1 SGHVS and CDR2 FNYEAQ. J gave up 6 bases and V 5 bases, and 9 bases lay outside the gene matches.

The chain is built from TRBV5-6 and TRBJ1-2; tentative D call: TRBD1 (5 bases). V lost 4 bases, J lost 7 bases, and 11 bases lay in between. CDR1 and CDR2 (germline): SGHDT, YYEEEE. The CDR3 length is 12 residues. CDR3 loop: CASSLTVTGYTF. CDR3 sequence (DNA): TGTGCCAGCAGCCTGACAGTTACTGGCTACACCTTC.